This T cell receptor beta chain derives from a study of blood T cell repertoires in COVID-19. Study-level information: Acute and convalescent COVID-19 samples came from the United States, Italy and Spain. Sources were T cells, B-cell-depleted T cells, or PBMCs; the material itself was cDNA or gDNA.

This CDR3 is built from 16 residues. V was trimmed by 1 base and J by 1 base, leaving 13 bases between them. The V gene's germline CDR1 is SEHNR and CDR2 FQNEAQ (reference sequence). Source study methods: Amplification with reference gene primers provided the estimates of nucleated cell counts. Only in-frame clones appear in the TCRdb table, and some are missing; sequencing was by immunoSEQ multiplex PCR. That table supplies the V and J calls and clone size; D and trimming were determined from the DNA. The table includes about 88,000 clones, 70% to 90% detected once. The sample comprised peripheral blood. The receptor's source is a woman aged 70-85 years with acute or convalescent COVID-19. The chain is built from TRBV7-9 and TRBJ1-1; the D is unclear. CDR3 residues: CASSLGYGKTNTEAFF. CDR3 sequence (DNA): TGTGCCAGCAGCTTAGGGTACGGGAAAACGAACACTGAAGCTTTCTTT. The complete variable domain, with remaining parts taken from reference TRBV7-9 and TRBJ1-1, reads DTGVSQNPRHKITKRGQNVTFRCDPISEHNRLYWYRQTLGQGPEFLTYFQNEAQLEKSRLLSDRFSAERPKGSFSTLEIQRTEQGDSAMYLCASSLGYGKTNTEAFFGQGTRLTVV.